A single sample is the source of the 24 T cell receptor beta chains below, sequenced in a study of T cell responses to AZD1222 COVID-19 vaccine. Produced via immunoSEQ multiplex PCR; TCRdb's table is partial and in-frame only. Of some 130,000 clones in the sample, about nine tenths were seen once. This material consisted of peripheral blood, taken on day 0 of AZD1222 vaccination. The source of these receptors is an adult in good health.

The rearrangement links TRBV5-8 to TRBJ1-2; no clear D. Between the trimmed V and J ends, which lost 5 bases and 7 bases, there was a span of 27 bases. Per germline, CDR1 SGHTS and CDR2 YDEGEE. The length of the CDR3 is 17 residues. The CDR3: CASRTEQSISVLIGYTF. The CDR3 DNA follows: TGTGCCAGCAGAACCGAGCAGAGCATTTCCGTATTGATTGGCTACACCTTC.

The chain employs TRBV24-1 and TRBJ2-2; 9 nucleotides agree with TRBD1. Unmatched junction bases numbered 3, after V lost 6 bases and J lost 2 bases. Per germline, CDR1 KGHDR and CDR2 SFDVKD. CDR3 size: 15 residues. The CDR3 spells CATSRGQGNTGELFF. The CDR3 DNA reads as TGTGCCACCAGTAGGGGACAGGGCAACACCGGGGAGCTGTTTTTT.

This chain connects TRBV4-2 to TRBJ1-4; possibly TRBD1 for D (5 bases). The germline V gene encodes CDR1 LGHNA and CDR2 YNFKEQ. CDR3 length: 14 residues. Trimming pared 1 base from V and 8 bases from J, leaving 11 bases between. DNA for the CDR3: TGTGCCAGCAGCCAAGGGCGGGGGAAGGAAAAACTGTTTTTT. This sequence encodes CASSQGRGKEKLFF.

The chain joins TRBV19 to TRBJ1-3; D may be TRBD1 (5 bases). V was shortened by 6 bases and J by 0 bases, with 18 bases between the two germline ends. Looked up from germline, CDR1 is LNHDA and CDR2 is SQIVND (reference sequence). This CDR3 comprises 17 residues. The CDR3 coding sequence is TGTGCCAGTAGCCGGAGGGCCGGGACGGACTCTGGAAACACCATATATTTT. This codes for CASSRRAGTDSGNTIYF.

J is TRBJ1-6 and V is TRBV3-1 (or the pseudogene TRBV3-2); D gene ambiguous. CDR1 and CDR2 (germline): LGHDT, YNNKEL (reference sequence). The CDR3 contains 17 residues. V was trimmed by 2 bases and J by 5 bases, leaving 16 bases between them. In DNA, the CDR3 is TGTGCCAGCAGCCAAAACAGACGAACGAAAAATAATTCACCCCTCCACTTT. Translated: CASSQNRRTKNNSPLHF.

The CDR3 nucleotides read TGTGCCAGCAGCTTAGAAAGAGTGGGGAATCAGCCCCAGCATTTT. It codes for CASSLERVGNQPQHF. The chain employs TRBV7-2 and TRBJ1-5, with D uncertain. The CDR3 contains 15 residues. Germline loops: CDR1 SGHTA, CDR2 FQGNSA. Trimming removed 1 base from V and 4 bases from J, with 11 bases in between.

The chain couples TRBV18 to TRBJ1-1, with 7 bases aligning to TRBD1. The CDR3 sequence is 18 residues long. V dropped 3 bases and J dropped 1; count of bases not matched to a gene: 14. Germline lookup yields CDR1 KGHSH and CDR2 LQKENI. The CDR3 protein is CASSPQRPTGTANTEAFF. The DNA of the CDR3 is TGTGCCAGCTCACCCCAACGGCCGACCGGGACAGCGAACACTGAAGCTTTCTTT.

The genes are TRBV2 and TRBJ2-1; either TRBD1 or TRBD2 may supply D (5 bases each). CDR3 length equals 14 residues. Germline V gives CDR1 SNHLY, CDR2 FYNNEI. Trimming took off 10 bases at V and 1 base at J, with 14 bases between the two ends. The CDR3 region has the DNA TGTGCCACCACCTGGGGGAAATCCTACAATGAGCAGTTCTTC. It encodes CATTWGKSYNEQFF.

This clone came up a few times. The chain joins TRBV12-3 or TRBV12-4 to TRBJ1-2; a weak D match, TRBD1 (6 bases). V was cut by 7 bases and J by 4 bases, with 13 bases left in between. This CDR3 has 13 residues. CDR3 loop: CASTLTGLYGYTF. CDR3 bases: TGTGCCAGCACCCTTACAGGGCTCTATGGCTACACCTTC.

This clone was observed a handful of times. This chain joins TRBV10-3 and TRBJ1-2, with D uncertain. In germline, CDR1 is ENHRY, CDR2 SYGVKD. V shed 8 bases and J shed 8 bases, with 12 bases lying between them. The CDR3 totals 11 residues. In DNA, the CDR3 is TGTGCCATCTCCTCCGTGCGGGGCTACACCTTC. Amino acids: CAISSVRGYTF.

CDR3 region: CASSSRQIMNTEAFF. The CDR3 DNA reads TGTGCCAGCAGCTCCAGGCAGATAATGAACACTGAAGCTTTCTTT. This rearrangement joins TRBV7-9 to TRBJ1-1, with D unclear. Germline V lookup: CDR1 SEHNR, CDR2 FQNEAQ (reference sequence). V shed 4 bases and J shed 0 bases, with 12 bases lying between them. The CDR3 consists of 15 residues.

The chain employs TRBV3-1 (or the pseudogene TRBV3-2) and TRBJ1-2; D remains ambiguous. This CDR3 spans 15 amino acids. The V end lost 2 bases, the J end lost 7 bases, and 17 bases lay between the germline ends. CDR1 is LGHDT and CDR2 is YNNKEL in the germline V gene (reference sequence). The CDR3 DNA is TGTGCCAGCAGCCAATTCACAGTTTTTCCCTTTGGCTACACCTTC. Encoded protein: CASSQFTVFPFGYTF.

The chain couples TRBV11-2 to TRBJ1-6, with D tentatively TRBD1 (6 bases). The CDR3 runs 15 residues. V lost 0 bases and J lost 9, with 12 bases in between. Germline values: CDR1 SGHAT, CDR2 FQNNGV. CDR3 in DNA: TGTGCCAGCAGCTTAGATCGGCCGGGGGCTTCACCCCTCCACTTT. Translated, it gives CASSLDRPGASPLHF.

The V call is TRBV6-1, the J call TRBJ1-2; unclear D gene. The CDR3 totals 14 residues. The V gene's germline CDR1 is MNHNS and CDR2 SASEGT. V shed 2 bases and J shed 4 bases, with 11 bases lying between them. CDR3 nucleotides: TGTGCCAGCAGTGAAAAACCAGAGTCCTATGGCTACACCTTC. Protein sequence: CASSEKPESYGYTF.

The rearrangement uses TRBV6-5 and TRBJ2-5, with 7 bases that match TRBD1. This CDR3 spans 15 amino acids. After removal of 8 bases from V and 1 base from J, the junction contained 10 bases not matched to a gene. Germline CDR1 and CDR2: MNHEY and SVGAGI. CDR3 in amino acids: CASVTTGMPQETQYF. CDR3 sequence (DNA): TGTGCCAGCGTGACGACAGGGATGCCCCAAGAGACCCAGTACTTC.

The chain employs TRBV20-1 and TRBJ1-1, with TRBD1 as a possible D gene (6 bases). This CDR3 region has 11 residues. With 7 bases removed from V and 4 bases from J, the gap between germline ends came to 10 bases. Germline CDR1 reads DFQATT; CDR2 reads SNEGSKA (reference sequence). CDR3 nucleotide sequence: TGCAGTGTACAGGGTAGCACTGAAGCTTTCTTT. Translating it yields CSVQGSTEAFF.

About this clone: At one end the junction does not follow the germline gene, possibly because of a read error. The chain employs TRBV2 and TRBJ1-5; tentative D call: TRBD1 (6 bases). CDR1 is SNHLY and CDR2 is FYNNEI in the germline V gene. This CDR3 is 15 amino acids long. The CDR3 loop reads CASCESTGGDQPQHF. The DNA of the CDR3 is TGTGCCAGCTGTGAGTCGACGGGGGGCGATCAGCCCCAGCATTTT.

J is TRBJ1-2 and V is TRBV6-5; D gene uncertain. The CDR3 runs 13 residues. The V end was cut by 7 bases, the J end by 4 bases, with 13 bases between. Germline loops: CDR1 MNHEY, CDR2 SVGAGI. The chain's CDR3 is CASTRGIGYGYTF. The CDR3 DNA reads TGTGCCAGCACCCGGGGTATAGGCTATGGCTACACCTTC.

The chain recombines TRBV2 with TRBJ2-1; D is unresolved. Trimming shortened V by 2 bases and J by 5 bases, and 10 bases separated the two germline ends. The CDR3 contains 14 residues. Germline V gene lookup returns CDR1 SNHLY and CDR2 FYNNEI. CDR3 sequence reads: CASSEYHQNNEQFF. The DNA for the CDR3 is TGTGCCAGCAGTGAATATCACCAAAACAATGAGCAGTTCTTC.

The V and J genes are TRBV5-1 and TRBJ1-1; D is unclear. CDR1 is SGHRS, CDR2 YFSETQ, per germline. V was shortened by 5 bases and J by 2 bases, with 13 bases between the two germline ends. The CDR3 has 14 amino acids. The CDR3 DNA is TGCGCCAGCAGAGAGGGAATCGACAACACTGAAGCTTTCTTT. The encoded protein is CASREGIDNTEAFF.

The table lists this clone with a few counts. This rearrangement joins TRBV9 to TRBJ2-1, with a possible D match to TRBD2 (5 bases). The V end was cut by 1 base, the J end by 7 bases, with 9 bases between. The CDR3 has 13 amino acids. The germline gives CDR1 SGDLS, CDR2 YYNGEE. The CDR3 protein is CASSVFSENEQFF. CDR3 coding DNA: TGTGCCAGCAGCGTATTTAGCGAGAATGAGCAGTTCTTC.

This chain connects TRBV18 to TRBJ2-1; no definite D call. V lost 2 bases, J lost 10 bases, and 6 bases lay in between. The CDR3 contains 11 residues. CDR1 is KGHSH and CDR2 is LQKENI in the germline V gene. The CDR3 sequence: CASSPAEEQFF. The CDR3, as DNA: TGTGCCAGCTCACCAGCGGAAGAGCAGTTCTTC.

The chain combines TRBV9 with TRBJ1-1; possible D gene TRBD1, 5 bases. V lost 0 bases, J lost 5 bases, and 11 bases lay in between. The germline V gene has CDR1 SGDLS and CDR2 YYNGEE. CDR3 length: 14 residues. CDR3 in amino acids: CASSVGQGGTEAFF. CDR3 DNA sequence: TGTGCCAGCAGCGTAGGGCAGGGTGGTACTGAAGCTTTCTTT. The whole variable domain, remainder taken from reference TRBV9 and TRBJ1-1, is DSGVTQTPKHLITATGQRVTLRCSPRSGDLSVYWYQQSLDQGLQFLIQYYNGEERAKGNILERFSAQQFPDLHSELNLSSLELGDSALYFCASSVGQGGTEAFFGQGTRLTVV.

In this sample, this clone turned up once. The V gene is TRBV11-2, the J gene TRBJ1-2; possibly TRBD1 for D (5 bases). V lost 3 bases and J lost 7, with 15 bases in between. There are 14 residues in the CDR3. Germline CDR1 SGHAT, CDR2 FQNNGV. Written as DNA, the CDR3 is TGTGCCAGCAGCTTCCGGGACGGGGCCCTTGGCTACACCTTC. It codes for CASSFRDGALGYTF.